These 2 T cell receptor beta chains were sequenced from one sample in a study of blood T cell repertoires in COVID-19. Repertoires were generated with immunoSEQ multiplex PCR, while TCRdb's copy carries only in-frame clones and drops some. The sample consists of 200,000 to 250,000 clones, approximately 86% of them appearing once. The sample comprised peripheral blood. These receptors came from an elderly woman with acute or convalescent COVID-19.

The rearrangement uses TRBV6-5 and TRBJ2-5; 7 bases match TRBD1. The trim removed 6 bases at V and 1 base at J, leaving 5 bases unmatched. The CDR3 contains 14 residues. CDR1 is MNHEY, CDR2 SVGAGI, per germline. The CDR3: CASSPGTAQETQYF. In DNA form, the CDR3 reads TGTGCCAGCAGCCCCGGGACAGCCCAAGAGACCCAGTACTTC.

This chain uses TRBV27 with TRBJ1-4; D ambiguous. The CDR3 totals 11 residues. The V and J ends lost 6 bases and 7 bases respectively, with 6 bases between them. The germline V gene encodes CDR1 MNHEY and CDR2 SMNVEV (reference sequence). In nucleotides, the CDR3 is TGTGCCAGCAGGTCCGGTGAAAAACTGTTTTTT. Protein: CASRSGEKLFF.